The 27 T cell receptor beta chains presented below share a single source sample, sequenced in a study of beta chain features in type 1 diabetes. Study observations and caveats: Shorter TCRB CDR3s, moderately but significantly so, were found in Type 1 diabetes patients in all four CD4+ subsets.

These receptors lack a known antigen. Expressed TCRB transcripts were sequenced because the entire RNA isolate underwent reverse transcription. Using immunoSEQ multiplex PCR, the repertoire was profiled, and TCRdb retains in-frame clones only, with some absent. Of roughly 160,000 clones listed, about 8.3% are singletons. The sample was central memory CD4+ T cells from blood. The receptors were sampled from a woman aged 18-35 years with type 1 diabetes.

The gene calls are TRBV7-2 and TRBJ1-1, with TRBD1 as a possible D gene (5 bases). Germline values: CDR1 SGHTA, CDR2 FQGNSA. V was shortened by 0 bases and J by 10 bases, with 9 bases between the two germline ends. This CDR3 spans 12 amino acids. The CDR3 reads CASSLARGVAFF. The CDR3 DNA reads as TGTGCCAGCAGCTTAGCCCGGGGGGTAGCTTTCTTT. The variable domain in full, completed from reference TRBV7-2 and TRBJ1-1, reads GAGVSQSPSNKVTEKGKDVELRCDPISGHTALYWYRQSLGQGLEFLIYFQGNSAPDKSGLPSDRFSAERTGGSVSTLTIQRTQQEDSAVYLCASSLARGVAFFGQGTRLTVV.

This clone was detected a few times. The V gene is TRBV5-4, the J gene TRBJ2-3; 14 bases fit TRBD2. The V and J ends lost 4 bases and 6 bases, in that order; junction bases with no gene match: 1. The CDR3 runs 14 residues. Germline-derived CDR1 and CDR2 are SGHNT and YYREEE (reference sequence). The CDR3 bases are TGTGCCAGCAGCCGGACTAGCGGGGGGGATACGCAGTATTTT. This translates into CASSRTSGGDTQYF.

The chain links TRBV29-1 to TRBJ2-2, with TRBD2 matching 12 bases. CDR1 is SQVTM, CDR2 ANQGSEA, per germline. Trimming took 6 bases from V and 4 from J; bases not matched to a gene: 6. The CDR3 totals 15 residues. CDR3 nucleotide sequence: TGCAGCGTGACTAGCGGGAGTTCTTTCACCGGGGAGCTGTTTTTT. Its translation: CSVTSGSSFTGELFF.

In this sample, this clone turned up a few times. This chain uses TRBV11-3 with TRBJ2-6; D is unclear. The CDR3 has 15 residues. V gave up 3 bases and J gave up 3 bases, with 9 bases separating them. Germline loops: CDR1 SGHNT, CDR2 YENEEA. The CDR3 nucleotides are TGTGCCAGCAGCTTCACAGCCCTTGGGGCCAACGTCCTGACTTTC. Its translation is CASSFTALGANVLTF.

This clone was detected a few times. The chain couples TRBV9 to TRBJ2-5, with TRBD2 as a possible D gene (6 bases). This CDR3 spans 12 amino acids. The V end was cut by 7 bases, the J end by 5 bases, with 12 bases between. Germline values: CDR1 SGDLS, CDR2 YYNGEE. CDR3 bases: TGTGCCAGCGCGCGGGGTCAGGAGACCCAGTACTTC. It translates to CASARGQETQYF.

This clone has more than one count but fewer than ten. Written as DNA, the CDR3 is TGCAGCGTTGGTCTCAGGGGGCCCTACGAGCAGTACTTC. It codes for CSVGLRGPYEQYF. The chain recombines TRBV29-1 with TRBJ2-7, with 8 bases aligning to TRBD1. The germline gives CDR1 SQVTM, CDR2 ANQGSEA. Losses at the gene ends were 4 bases for V and 2 bases for J; bases not matched to a gene: 4. This CDR3 has 13 residues.

J is TRBJ2-1 and V is TRBV6-6; 8 bases fit TRBD2. V gave up 10 bases and J gave up 5 bases; unmatched junction bases: 7. From germline, CDR1 is MNHNY and CDR2 SVGAGI (reference sequence). This CDR3 region has 13 residues. The CDR3 is CAIRGGVNNEQFF. The CDR3 coding sequence is TGTGCCATACGGGGGGGAGTTAACAATGAGCAGTTCTTC.

The chain recombines TRBV5-1 with TRBJ2-5, with a weak D call TRBD2 (6 bases). The CDR3 loop spans 15 amino acids. In germline, CDR1 is SGHRS, CDR2 YFSETQ. V was clipped by 7 bases and J by 7 bases, with 23 bases between them. This CDR3 reads CASDRGSQTIGTQYF. The CDR3 DNA sequence: TGCGCCAGCGACCGGGGGTCCCAAACGATCGGGACCCAGTACTTC.

This clone was detected many times. V is TRBV9 and J is TRBJ2-7, with 9 positions matching TRBD2. CDR3 length: 16 amino acids. Germline CDR1 and CDR2: SGDLS and YYNGEE. Trimming removed 0 bases from V and 6 bases from J; junction bases left unmatched: 10. DNA of the CDR3: TGTGCCAGCAGCGTAGATTCGCCGGGACTAGCCTCCGAGCAGTACTTC. Its translation: CASSVDSPGLASEQYF.

The V and J genes are TRBV6-5 and TRBJ2-7; D remains ambiguous. Per the germline V gene, CDR1 is MNHEY and CDR2 is SVGAGI. This CDR3 is 13 amino acids long. V was cut by 7 bases and J by 0 bases, with 10 bases left in between. CDR3 sequence reads: CASTPTGSYEQYF. The CDR3 DNA follows: TGTGCCAGCACACCGACGGGCTCCTACGAGCAGTACTTC.

This clone has a handful of counts. The chain carries TRBV11-2 and TRBJ2-2; D call uncertain. The germline V gene encodes CDR1 SGHAT and CDR2 FQNNGV. The CDR3 is 13 amino acids. The germline V and J ends were trimmed by 5 bases and 9 bases, with 13 bases remaining between them. The CDR3 sequence: CASSAMRARELFF. CDR3 nucleotides: TGTGCCAGCAGCGCTATGAGAGCGAGGGAGCTGTTTTTT.

The rearrangement uses TRBV28 and TRBJ2-2, with 10 bases identical to TRBD1. J lost 6 bases, V lost 10 bases, and 5 bases had no gene match. The CDR3 is 13 amino acids. The germline CDR1 and CDR2 sequences are MDHEN and SYDVKM. The CDR3 loop reads CATGTGDSGELFF. Here the CDR3 DNA reads TGTGCCACCGGGACAGGGGACTCCGGGGAGCTGTTTTTT.

V usage is TRBV19 and J usage is TRBJ2-5, with a tentative D call TRBD1 (6 bases). The CDR3 is 13 residues long. Trimming removed 5 bases from V and 2 bases from J, with 9 bases in between. CDR1 is LNHDA, CDR2 SQIVND, per germline (reference sequence). CDR3 protein: CASSERGQETQYF. CDR3 sequence (DNA): TGTGCCAGTAGTGAAAGGGGGCAAGAGACCCAGTACTTC.

This clone was counted between two and nine times. The chain recombines TRBV29-1 with TRBJ2-5; D is perhaps TRBD1 (5 bases). The CDR3 sequence is 13 residues long. With 1 base removed from V and 0 bases from J, the gap between germline ends came to 6 bases. Per the germline V gene, CDR1 is SQVTM and CDR2 is ANQGSEA. The CDR3 DNA reads TGCAGCGTTGAAGGACAGCACCAAGAGACCCAGTACTTC. This encodes CSVEGQHQETQYF.

The table lists this clone with many counts. V gene TRBV4-1 combines with J gene TRBJ1-5, with a weak D call TRBD1 (5 bases). Trimming took 4 bases from V and 5 from J, leaving 12 bases between them. Germline V gene sequence: CDR1 MGHRA, CDR2 YSYEKL. The CDR3 extends over 14 amino acids. The CDR3 DNA reads as TGCGCCAGCAGCCCGGGACTGGGAGATCAGCCCCAGCATTTT. It encodes CASSPGLGDQPQHF.

J is TRBJ2-7 and V is TRBV18; D is unresolved. The V end lost 5 bases, the J end lost 9 bases, and 14 bases lay between the germline ends. Germline V gene data show CDR1 as KGHSH and CDR2 as LQKENI. The CDR3 totals 12 residues. Here the CDR3 DNA reads TGTGCCAGCTCAGCGGAAGATGACTTGCAGTACTTC. Encoded protein: CASSAEDDLQYF.

With regard to this clone: Other DNA sequences in the sample encode the same CDR3. The chain recombines TRBV18 with TRBJ2-1, with a possible D match to TRBD2 (7 bases). The germline V gene encodes CDR1 KGHSH and CDR2 LQKENI. This CDR3 spans 15 amino acids. V was trimmed by 6 bases and J by 3 bases, leaving 15 bases between them. CDR3 protein: CASSPQRDNYNEQFF. In nucleotides, the CDR3 is TGTGCCAGCTCCCCCCAGCGGGACAACTACAATGAGCAGTTCTTC.

The rearrangement joins TRBV5-1 to TRBJ2-7; 12 nucleotides line up with TRBD2. Germline lookup yields CDR1 SGHRS and CDR2 YFSETQ. This CDR3 contains 17 residues. Unmatched junction bases numbered 12, after V lost 5 bases and J lost 3 bases. The DNA of the CDR3 is TGCGCCAGCAGTTTACGACTAGCGGGGGAGGGCGGCTACGAGCAGTACTTC. Translation gives CASSLRLAGEGGYEQYF.

The chain has TRBV9 and TRBJ1-2, with D unresolved. Looked up from germline, CDR1 is SGDLS and CDR2 is YYNGEE. V lost 3 bases, J lost 4 bases, and 10 bases lay in between. The CDR3 has 13 amino acids. The CDR3 here is CASSAAAGYGYTF. CDR3 in DNA: TGTGCCAGCAGCGCCGCCGCCGGCTATGGCTACACCTTC.

Only a few counts were recorded for this clone. The chain combines TRBV7-9 with TRBJ2-3, with TRBD1 matching 8 bases. The CDR3 is 16 residues long. V trimming: 5 bases; J trimming: 4 bases; junction bases outside the gene matches: 11. CDR1 SEHNR and CDR2 FQNEAQ come from the germline V gene (reference sequence). The CDR3 sequence: CASSPTYRGWADTQYF. The CDR3 DNA is TGTGCCAGCAGCCCTACCTACAGGGGGTGGGCAGATACGCAGTATTTT.

The rearrangement links TRBV29-1 to TRBJ2-3; 9 bases line up with TRBD2. Germline assignment: CDR1 SQVTM and CDR2 ANQGSEA. With 7 bases clipped from V and 1 base from J, the junction kept 12 bases outside the gene matches. This CDR3 is 16 amino acids long. The CDR3 DNA reads TGCAGCGCTAGCGGGATCGAGTTGTTGCGCACAGATACGCAGTATTTT. Its translation is CSASGIELLRTDTQYF.

V usage is TRBV27 and J usage is TRBJ2-5; 10 bases map to TRBD2. Unmatched junction bases numbered 13, after V lost 1 base and J lost 5 bases. The CDR3 covers 18 residues. Germline-derived CDR1 and CDR2 are MNHEY and SMNVEV (reference sequence). In DNA, the CDR3 is TGTGCCAGCAGTTTATGGGCTAGCGGGAGCCTTAGGGCTGAGACCCAGTACTTC. This sequence encodes CASSLWASGSLRAETQYF.

The J gene is TRBJ2-7, the V gene TRBV7-2; 7 bases are shared with TRBD2. Germline V gives CDR1 SGHTA, CDR2 FQGNSA. Trimming took 5 bases from V and 4 from J; bases not matched to a gene: 14. The CDR3 is 16 residues long. In nucleotides, the CDR3 is TGTGCCAGCAGCCGTCCTAGCGGCACCACCTCTTACGAGCAGTACTTC. The encoded protein is CASSRPSGTTSYEQYF.

This clone was counted a few times. The CDR3 DNA reads as TGCGCCAGCAGCCAGCAGGGGAATGGTTCACCCCTCCACTTT. This translates into CASSQQGNGSPLHF. The chain recombines TRBV4-3 with TRBJ1-6, with a weak D call TRBD1 (6 bases). V was trimmed by 3 bases and J by 9 bases, leaving 12 bases between them. This CDR3 is 14 amino acids long. Germline V CDR1 and CDR2: LGHNA, YSLEER.

The chain carries TRBV10-3 and TRBJ2-1; D unresolved. The V end was cut by 4 bases, the J end by 5 bases, with 12 bases between. CDR3 length: 14 residues. Germline CDR1 ENHRY, CDR2 SYGVKD. CDR3 in DNA: TGTGCCATCAGTGGGGCAGAGTGGCACAATGAGCAGTTCTTC. This codes for CAISGAEWHNEQFF.

This clone has just a few counts. The chain has TRBV28 and TRBJ1-4; perhaps TRBD1 as D (6 bases). CDR3 size: 14 residues. Germline CDR1 and CDR2: MDHEN and SYDVKM. V gave up 5 bases and J gave up 3 bases, with 10 bases separating them. CDR3 nucleotide sequence: TGTGCCAGCAGTCCAAGGGGGTCTAATGAAAAACTGTTTTTT. Translating it yields CASSPRGSNEKLFF.

This clone was seen a few times. Written as DNA, the CDR3 is TGCAGCGCTGGCCGGACTAGCGGGGGGAGCATATTCCTGAGCGAGCAGTACTTC. Translation gives CSAGRTSGGSIFLSEQYF. V is TRBV29-1 and J is TRBJ2-7; 14 nucleotides match TRBD2. J lost 6 bases, V lost 7 bases, and 20 bases had no gene match. This CDR3 has 18 residues. Germline CDR1 reads SQVTM; CDR2 reads ANQGSEA.